The rows below give T cell receptor beta chains drawn from one sample of a study of cytomegalovirus exposure and HLA in healthy donors. Here immunoSEQ multiplex PCR was the method, and the copy in TCRdb shows in-frame clones only, minus some. This table holds some 180,000 clones, about four fifths found once. Sequencing was carried out using PBMCs. These receptors came from a middle-aged man in good health and CMV-seropositive. The CDR3 runs from the conserved cysteine through the conserved F or W. D genes are given only for firm matches. Expanded clones get a size class; other rows say once, few or many, or leave the size out.

V: TRBV30
J: TRBJ1-1
D: .
size: few
CDR3: CAWSVQENTEAFF
DNA: TGTGCCTGGAGTGTACAGGAGAACACTGAAGCTTTCTTT

V: TRBV5-1
J: TRBJ2-3
D: .
size: .
CDR3: CASSEQGTDTQYF
DNA: TGCGCCAGCAGCGAACAGGGCACAGATACGCAGTATTTT

V: TRBV19
J: TRBJ1-2
D: TRBD1
size: .
CDR3: CASSDRGFYGYTF
DNA: TGTGCCAGTTCGGACAGGGGGTTCTATGGCTACACCTTC

V: TRBV9
J: TRBJ1-1
D: .
size: .
CDR3: CASSVGVGRTEAFF
DNA: TGTGCCAGCAGCGTGGGGGTGGGGAGGACTGAAGCTTTCTTT

V: TRBV11-1
J: TRBJ1-2
D: TRBD1
size: .
CDR3: CASSLSGGGYGYTF
DNA: TGTGCCAGCAGCTTATCAGGGGGCGGCTATGGCTACACCTTC

V: TRBV5-1
J: TRBJ2-5
D: TRBD1
size: once
CDR3: CASSAGYRGKETQYF
DNA: TGCGCCAGCAGCGCGGGCTACAGGGGAAAAGAGACCCAGTACTTC

V: TRBV11-3
J: TRBJ2-2
D: .
size: .
CDR3: CASSPRDGGELFF
DNA: TGTGCCAGCAGTCCGAGGGATGGCGGGGAGCTGTTTTTT

V: TRBV6-6
J: TRBJ1-4
D: .
size: .
CDR3: CASSPDRANEKLFF
DNA: TGTGCCAGCAGTCCCGACCGGGCTAATGAAAAACTGTTTTTT

V: TRBV6-5
J: TRBJ2-1
D: .
size: .
CDR3: CASSYSSGRGEQFF
DNA: TGTGCCAGCAGTTACTCGTCAGGGCGGGGTGAGCAGTTCTTC

V: TRBV19
J: TRBJ2-1
D: TRBD2
size: .
CDR3: CASSRRGLAGVDEQFF
DNA: TGTGCCAGTAGTAGACGAGGACTAGCGGGAGTCGATGAGCAGTTCTTC

V: TRBV29-1
J: TRBJ2-3
D: TRBD1
size: .
CDR3: CSAGPDRATGTDTQYF
DNA: TGCAGCGCTGGACCGGACAGGGCGACGGGCACAGATACGCAGTATTTT

V: TRBV29-1
J: TRBJ2-1
D: TRBD2
size: .
CDR3: CSVENSLADYNEQFF
DNA: TGCAGCGTTGAAAATAGTCTAGCGGATTACAATGAGCAGTTCTTC

V: TRBV7-9
J: TRBJ2-1
D: .
size: .
CDR3: CASSLLGQLPSYNEQFF
DNA: TGTGCCAGCAGCTTATTGGGACAACTCCCCTCCTACAATGAGCAGTTCTTC

V: TRBV5-1
J: TRBJ2-1
D: TRBD2
size: .
CDR3: CASSPAGAGGPYNEQFF
DNA: TGCGCCAGCAGCCCGGCCGGGGCGGGAGGGCCCTACAATGAGCAGTTCTTC

V: TRBV4-1
J: TRBJ2-1
D: .
size: once
CDR3: CASSQGGAGSYNEQFF
DNA: TGCGCCAGCAGCCAAGGTGGGGCGGGAAGTTACAATGAGCAGTTCTTC

V: TRBV6-6
J: TRBJ1-1
D: TRBD1
size: .
CDR3: CASIQGKGFTEAFF
DNA: TGTGCCAGCATACAGGGGAAGGGGTTCACTGAAGCTTTCTTT

V: TRBV19
J: TRBJ2-2
D: TRBD2
size: .
CDR3: CASRWLAGGSNTGELFF
DNA: TGTGCCAGTAGATGGCTAGCGGGAGGGTCGAACACCGGGGAGCTGTTTTTT

V: TRBV5-1
J: TRBJ2-1
D: TRBD1
size: .
CDR3: CASSLGTGGNEQFF
DNA: TGCGCCAGCAGCTTAGGGACAGGCGGGAATGAGCAGTTCTTC

V: TRBV19
J: TRBJ2-2
D: TRBD1
size: .
CDR3: CASSMGTGANTGELFF
DNA: TGTGCCAGTAGTATGGGGACAGGGGCGAACACCGGGGAGCTGTTTTTT

V: TRBV18
J: TRBJ1-4
D: TRBD1
size: .
CDR3: CASSQGANEKLFF
DNA: TGTGCCAGCTCCCAGGGGGCTAATGAAAAACTGTTTTTT

V: TRBV6-5
J: TRBJ2-7
D: .
size: .
CDR3: CASSPGGLYEQYF
DNA: TGTGCCAGCAGTCCCGGGGGGCTCTACGAGCAGTACTTC